A selection of T cell receptor beta chains follows, all from one sample in a study of blood T cells in healthy people across ages. MiXCR, run by TCRdb on the 5' RACE reads, gives a single entry per CDR3 protein. Of 780,000 or so distinct CDR3 sequences in the sample, roughly 50% were seen once. Sequenced material: blood. These receptors were taken from an elderly man in good health. The CDR3 runs from the conserved cysteine through the conserved F or W. A D gene is named only where the DNA matches it firmly. For some rows the clone size is stated as once, few or many, or as a class when expanded; others skip it.

clone size,D gene,V gene,J gene,CDR3 protein,CDR3 DNA
once,NA,TRBV6-5,TRBJ2-4,CASSSVDRSGKNIQYF,TGTGCCAGCAGTTCTGTCGACAGGTCGGGCAAAAACATTCAGTACTTC
few,TRBD2,TRBV29-1,TRBJ2-1,CSVYGRASNEQFF,TGCAGCGTTTACGGGAGGGCCTCCAATGAGCAGTTCTTC
NA,TRBD2,TRBV12-3/TRBV12-4,TRBJ2-7,CASSRPTSGTYEQYF,TGTGCCAGCAGCCGCCCGACTAGCGGTACTTACGAGCAGTACTTC
NA,NA,TRBV18,TRBJ2-5,CATQLKPGETQYF,TGTGCCACACAATTAAAGCCAGGAGAGACCCAGTACTTC
NA,NA,TRBV2,TRBJ1-2,CAIQNGGSVYGYTF,TGTGCCATCCAAAACGGGGGGTCCGTCTATGGCTACACCTTC
NA,NA,TRBV12-3/TRBV12-4,TRBJ2-1,CASSLWLNEQFF,TGTGCCAGCAGTTTATGGTTGAATGAGCAGTTCTTC
NA,NA,TRBV7-9,TRBJ2-3,CASSQESGSSTDTQYF,TGTGCCAGCAGCCAAGAATCAGGATCTAGCACAGATACGCAGTATTTT
NA,NA,TRBV7-9,TRBJ2-3,CASRTTGTFTDTQYF,TGTGCCAGCAGAACAACCGGGACCTTCACAGATACGCAGTATTTT
NA,NA,TRBV5-1,TRBJ1-1,CASSLIFGEYTEAFF,TGCGCCAGCAGCCTCATCTTTGGGGAGTATACTGAAGCTTTCTTT
NA,TRBD1,TRBV20-1,TRBJ1-2,CSARASRTGDNYGYTF,TGCAGTGCTAGAGCTTCGCGGACAGGCGATAACTATGGCTACACCTTC
NA,TRBD2,TRBV5-1,TRBJ2-1,CASSLALAGEQFF,TGCGCCAGCAGCTTGGCACTAGCGGGGGAGCAGTTCTTC
NA,NA,TRBV10-3,TRBJ1-1,CAIRDWRGTFF,TGTGCCATCAGGGACTGGCGCGGGACTTTCTTT
NA,TRBD1,TRBV28,TRBJ2-7,CASSLRGHDYEQYF,TGTGCCAGCAGTTTAAGGGGGCACGACTACGAGCAGTACTTC
NA,NA,TRBV29-1,TRBJ2-2,CSVAWGPNTGELFF,TGCAGCGTTGCCTGGGGCCCGAACACCGGGGAGCTGTTTTTT
once,NA,TRBV3-1,TRBJ1-1,CASSQELRGVGTEAFF,TGTGCCAGCAGCCAAGAGCTGAGGGGTGTAGGCACTGAAGCTTTCTTT
NA,NA,TRBV5-1,TRBJ1-6,CASGDGQPNSPLHF,TGCGCCAGCGGCGATGGACAGCCGAATTCACCCCTCCACTTT
few,NA,TRBV6-2/TRBV6-3,TRBJ2-1,CASSDSGVTNEQFF,TGTGCCAGCAGTGACAGCGGAGTAACGAATGAGCAGTTCTTC
NA,NA,TRBV11-2,TRBJ2-4,CASSLYWLAKNIQYF,TGTGCCAGCAGCTTATATTGGCTGGCCAAAAACATTCAGTACTTC
few,NA,TRBV18,TRBJ2-5,CASSPKEETQYF,TGTGCCAGCTCGCCCAAAGAAGAGACCCAGTACTTC
NA,TRBD2,TRBV12-3/TRBV12-4,TRBJ2-7,CASRQFSGRTYEQYF,TGTGCCAGCAGGCAATTTAGCGGGAGGACATACGAGCAGTACTTC
NA,TRBD2,TRBV24-1,TRBJ2-1,CATSDRVAGAVEQFF,TGTGCCACCAGTGATCGGGTAGCGGGAGCGGTTGAGCAGTTCTTC
NA,NA,TRBV20-1,TRBJ1-1,CSARGRDPWAEAFF,TGCAGTGCTAGAGGCCGGGACCCTTGGGCTGAAGCTTTCTTT
once,TRBD2,TRBV27,TRBJ2-1,CASSWVRPLAGGINEQFF,TGTGCCAGCAGTTGGGTTCGCCCGTTAGCGGGAGGGATCAATGAGCAGTTCTTC
NA,TRBD2,TRBV20-1,TRBJ2-2,CSASLAPLAGGVNTGELFF,TGCAGTGCGTCTCTAGCTCCCCTAGCGGGAGGAGTGAACACCGGGGAGCTGTTTTTT
NA,TRBD2,TRBV5-1,TRBJ2-7,CASSPKTSGSPHEQYF,TGCGCCAGCAGCCCGAAGACTAGCGGGAGCCCCCACGAGCAGTACTTC
NA,TRBD1,TRBV2,TRBJ2-5,CASSRAGGHNEQYF,TGTGCCAGCAGTAGGGCAGGGGGCCACAATGAGCAGTACTTC
NA,TRBD2,TRBV7-2,TRBJ2-7,CASRPTSGRGNEQYF,TGTGCCAGCAGACCGACTAGCGGGAGGGGCAATGAGCAGTACTTC
few,TRBD1,TRBV7-2,TRBJ1-2,CASSFDRVGYTF,TGTGCCAGCAGTTTTGACAGGGTCGGCTACACCTTC
few,TRBD1,TRBV3-1,TRBJ1-4,CASSQADRGTNEKLFF,TGTGCCAGCAGCCAAGCGGACAGGGGGACAAATGAAAAACTGTTTTTT
few,TRBD1,TRBV15,TRBJ2-1,CATSFGTVYNEQFF,TGTGCCACCAGCTTCGGGACAGTGTACAATGAGCAGTTCTTC
few,NA,TRBV12-3/TRBV12-4,TRBJ2-1,CASSFEEGVRNEQFF,TGTGCCAGCAGTTTTGAGGAGGGGGTTAGGAATGAGCAGTTCTTC
NA,TRBD1,TRBV28,TRBJ1-5,CASSPVMDRNQHF,TGTGCCAGCAGTCCCGTTATGGACAGGAACCAGCATTTT
NA,TRBD1,TRBV24-1,TRBJ2-7,CATSDPGQTTDEQYF,TGTGCCACCAGTGACCCGGGACAGACGACGGACGAGCAGTACTTC
few,NA,TRBV29-1,TRBJ2-1,CSVEATRLVNEQFF,TGCAGCGTTGAAGCCACAAGACTAGTCAATGAGCAGTTCTTC
NA,TRBD2,TRBV5-1,TRBJ2-3,CASSRWRGGTDTQYF,TGCGCCAGCAGCAGATGGCGGGGGGGCACAGATACGCAGTATTTT
NA,TRBD1,TRBV6-1,TRBJ2-7,CASSEEDRASYEQYF,TGTGCCAGCAGTGAAGAGGACAGGGCTAGCTACGAGCAGTACTTC
NA,TRBD1,TRBV7-8,TRBJ1-4,CASSPRDRVQEKLFF,TGTGCCAGCAGCCCTAGGGACAGGGTCCAGGAAAAACTGTTTTTT
few,NA,TRBV2,TRBJ2-6,CASSETGSSGANVLTF,TGTGCCAGCAGTGAAACAGGGAGCTCTGGGGCCAACGTCCTGACTTTC
few,TRBD2,TRBV5-1,TRBJ2-1,CASSPGGRETWNEQFF,TGCGCCAGCAGCCCGGGAGGGCGGGAGACCTGGAATGAGCAGTTCTTC
NA,TRBD1,TRBV18,TRBJ1-5,CASLADRGAQPQHF,TGTGCCAGCTTGGCCGACAGGGGTGCCCAGCCCCAGCATTTT
NA,NA,TRBV20-1,TRBJ2-3,CSAANRRGLTDTQYF,TGCAGTGCTGCGAACCGGCGGGGGCTCACAGATACGCAGTATTTT
NA,NA,TRBV20-1,TRBJ2-5,CSARGAGTPYNEQYF,TGCAGTGCTAGGGGTGCGGGGACTCCCTACAATGAGCAGTACTTC
few,NA,TRBV27,TRBJ2-7,CASSLFVGYEQYF,TGTGCCAGCAGTTTATTCGTGGGGTACGAGCAGTACTTC
NA,NA,TRBV9,TRBJ2-2,CASSVVPATNTGELFF,TGTGCCAGCAGCGTAGTGCCAGCTACGAACACCGGGGAGCTGTTTTTT